This T cell receptor beta chain was identified in a study of T cell responses to AZD1222 COVID-19 vaccine. General observations from the study: Reportedly, nearly half the spike-specific TCRs target unmutated variant regions.

In germline, CDR1 is SNHLY, CDR2 FYNNEI. Between the trimmed V and J ends, which lost 6 bases and 14 bases, there was a span of 11 bases. This CDR3 region has 11 residues. Sequenced by immunoSEQ multiplex PCR; TCRdb stores in-frame clones only, minus some. This table holds under 110,000 clones, over 75% found once. This clone showed up just a few times. What it binds is not known. The source of this sequence is an adult in good health. This chain links TRBV2 with TRBJ1-6; TRBD1 might be the D (5 bases). Material: peripheral blood, obtained on day 0 of AZD1222 vaccination. The CDR3 protein is CASRRTGALHF. The CDR3 coding sequence is TGTGCCAGCAGGAGAACGGGGGCCCTCCACTTT.